This T cell receptor (beta chain) appears in the sequencing data of a study of blood T cell repertoires in COVID-19. About the study: COVID-19 samples from acute and convalescent phases originated in the United States, Italy and Spain. Sources were T cells, B-cell-depleted T cells, or PBMCs; the material itself was cDNA or gDNA.

Per the original data handling: Amplifying reference gene primers gave estimates of nucleated cell counts. Some clones are missing from TCRdb's copy, which holds only in-frame ones; the method was immunoSEQ multiplex PCR. D and trimming were read from the DNA, whereas the V and J calls and clone size are those reported in that table. Of over 200,000 clones listed, approximately 82% are singletons. This CDR3 contains 15 residues. Between the trimmed V and J ends, which lost 0 bases and 5 bases, there was a span of 13 bases. Per the germline V gene, CDR1 is LNHNV and CDR2 is YYDKDF (reference sequence).

This clonotype was obtained from a man older than 75 with acute or convalescent COVID-19. Input material: peripheral blood. The chain carries TRBV15 and TRBJ2-5; D possibly corresponds to TRBD2 (5 bases). The CDR3 protein is CATSRDRIASETQYF. The CDR3 region has the DNA TGTGCCACCAGCAGAGATCGTATAGCGTCGGAGACCCAGTACTTC. Using reference TRBV15 and TRBJ2-5 for the parts outside the CDR3, the full variable domain is DAMVIQNPRYQVTQFGKPVTLSCSQTLNHNVMYWYQQKSSQAPKLLFHYYDKDFNNEADTPDNFQSRRPNTSFCFLDIRSPGLGDTAMYLCATSRDRIASETQYFGPGTRLLVL.